Each of the 5 T cell receptor beta chains below was sequenced from the same sample in a study of T cell responses to AZD1222 COVID-19 vaccine (dated by TCRdb to about 2021). The library came from the immunoSEQ multiplex PCR assay. TCRdb's version of the immuneACCESS table is confined to in-frame rearrangements and falls short of the full clone set. An unresolved V gene accounts for under half of the shortfall where checked; the remainder is of unknown origin. For this sample there are about 120,000 clones; around 84% appear just once. Jointly, the top ten make up approximately 15% of the sample. What this sample's time point label stands for: about 28 days (+/-7) after the second vaccine dose. The sequencing used peripheral blood, collected 28 days after the second AZD1222 dose. These receptors came from an adult who received the AZD1222 COVID-19 vaccine.

V is TRBV1 and J is TRBJ2-5; the listed D gene, TRBD2, was not tested against the DNA. TRBV1 is labeled a pseudogene. The CDR3 covers 18 residues. Here the CDR3 DNA reads TGCACCAGCAGCCAAGATCCCCTACTAGCGGGGGGGCAAGAGACCCAGTACTTC. Residues: CTSSQDPLLAGGQETQYF.

The CDR3 is CASSQDLSGGLNYGYTF. The CDR3 nucleotides read TGCGCCAGCAGCCAAGATCTATCGGGGGGACTCAACTATGGCTACACCTTC. The chain combines TRBV4-1 with TRBJ1-2; D may be TRBD1 (5 bases). The CDR3 runs 17 residues. CDR1 is MGHRA, CDR2 YSYEKL, per germline. The V end lost 0 bases, the J end lost 2 bases, and 16 bases lay between the germline ends.

The J gene is TRBJ1-5, the V gene TRBV3-1 (or the pseudogene TRBV3-2); 8 bases match TRBD1. There are 16 residues in the CDR3. Trimming removed 0 bases from V and 2 bases from J; junction bases left unmatched: 3. The germline CDR1 and CDR2 sequences are LGHDT and YNNKEL (reference sequence). This chain's CDR3 is CASSQDRGQGNQPQHF. Written as DNA, the CDR3 is TGTGCCAGCAGCCAAGATCGGGGACAGGGCAATCAGCCCCAGCATTTT.

This clone was seen a single time. V and J are TRBV7-9 and TRBJ2-7; 7 nucleotides match TRBD1. The V gene end was trimmed by 0 bases and the J gene end by 4 bases; junction bases not matched to a gene: 6. The CDR3 covers 15 residues. Germline-derived CDR1 and CDR2 are SEHNR and FQNEAQ (reference sequence). The CDR3: CASSLAGTEPYEQYF. CDR3 nucleotide sequence: TGTGCCAGCAGCTTAGCCGGGACAGAGCCTTACGAGCAGTACTTC.

The chain couples TRBV9 to TRBJ2-5, with TRBD2 matching 9 bases. The CDR3 totals 17 residues. Germline assignment: CDR1 SGDLS and CDR2 YYNGEE. The V and J ends lost 4 bases and 7 bases, in that order; junction bases with no gene match: 17. The CDR3 coding sequence is TGTGCCAGCAGCACTACCTTAGCGGGGGCGAACTCAGGGACCCAGTACTTC. Its protein product is CASSTTLAGANSGTQYF.